The 18 T cell receptor beta chains below were found in one sample sequenced in a study of shared clonotypes between healthy human individuals. Sequencing was performed with immunoSEQ multiplex PCR; in TCRdb, only in-frame clones are kept and a portion is missing. Of hundreds of thousands of clones listed, roughly 95% are singletons. Sequenced input: naive CD4+ T cells sorted from blood. Subset denoted: CD45RA+ positively selected. The source is a woman in her twenties or thirties in good health.

The chain joins TRBV7-6 to TRBJ2-5; D remains ambiguous. The germline V gene encodes CDR1 SGHVS and CDR2 FNYEAQ. V was shortened by 5 bases and J by 0 bases, with 10 bases between the two germline ends. The CDR3 has 14 amino acids. CDR3 in amino acids: CASSHNLYQETQYF. Here the CDR3 DNA reads TGTGCCAGCAGCCATAACTTGTACCAAGAGACCCAGTACTTC.

This chain joins TRBV5-1 and TRBJ1-1, with a tentative D call TRBD1 (5 bases). Germline V gives CDR1 SGHRS, CDR2 YFSETQ. The CDR3 loop spans 19 amino acids. Between the trimmed V and J ends, which lost 4 bases and 0 bases, there was a span of 25 bases. Here the CDR3 reads CASSPRTLGASFVNTEAFF. CDR3 DNA: TGCGCCAGCAGCCCCCGCACATTAGGGGCCTCCTTTGTGAACACTGAAGCTTTCTTT. The variable domain in full, completed from reference TRBV5-1 and TRBJ1-1, reads KAGVTQTPRYLIKTRGQQVTLSCSPISGHRSVSWYQQTPGQGLQFLFEYFSETQRNKGNFPGRFSGRQFSNSRSEMNVSTLELGDSALYLCASSPRTLGASFVNTEAFFGQGTRLTVV.

The chain is built from TRBV14 and TRBJ2-2; tentatively, D is TRBD2 (6 bases). Germline V gene lookup returns CDR1 SGHDN and CDR2 FVKESK. The CDR3 is 14 residues long. Deletions cut 4 bases from V and 3 bases from J, with 9 bases between. In nucleotides, the CDR3 is TGTGCCAGCAGCCCGAGACTAGACACCGGGGAGCTGTTTTTT. Its protein is CASSPRLDTGELFF.

The V gene is TRBV19, the J gene TRBJ1-3; no reliable D call. CDR1 LNHDA and CDR2 SQIVND come from the germline V gene (reference sequence). Trimming shortened V by 3 bases and J by 4 bases, and 10 bases separated the two germline ends. This CDR3 is built from 14 residues. DNA of the CDR3: TGTGCCAGTAGTATCCGTCCACCGGGAAACACCATATATTTT. Amino acids: CASSIRPPGNTIYF.

The chain is built from TRBV18 and TRBJ2-6; D gene ambiguous. Trimming took 3 bases from V and 0 from J, leaving 9 bases between them. This CDR3 contains 16 residues. The germline gives CDR1 KGHSH, CDR2 LQKENI. The DNA for the CDR3 is TGTGCCAGCTCACCTGAGGCGTTCTCTGGGGCCAACGTCCTGACTTTC. Protein: CASSPEAFSGANVLTF. Based on the CDR3 plus reference TRBV18 and TRBJ2-6, the full variable domain is NAGVMQNPRHLVRRRGQEARLRCSPMKGHSHVYWYRQLPEEGLKFMVYLQKENIIDESGMPKERFSAEFPKEGPSILRIQQVVRGDSAAYFCASSPEAFSGANVLTFGAGSRLTVL.

The genes are TRBV28 and TRBJ2-1; 7 nucleotides line up with TRBD2. This CDR3 contains 14 residues. CDR1 and CDR2 (germline): MDHEN, SYDVKM. J gave up 8 bases and V 4 bases, and 8 bases lay outside the gene matches. The CDR3 is CASSSPRLAHEQFF. In nucleotides, the CDR3 is TGTGCCAGCAGTTCCCCAAGACTAGCCCATGAGCAGTTCTTC.

The CDR3 here is CASSLSSRRGDQPQHF. CDR3 bases: TGTGCCAGCAGTTTATCCTCAAGGAGAGGGGATCAGCCCCAGCATTTT. This chain connects TRBV28 to TRBJ1-5, with D perhaps TRBD1 (5 bases). Trimming removed 1 base at V and 5 bases at J, with 15 bases between. Germline V CDR1 and CDR2: MDHEN, SYDVKM. The CDR3 is made up of 16 amino acids.

The gene calls are TRBV18 and TRBJ2-3, with D tentatively TRBD2 (6 bases). V shed 3 bases and J shed 1 base, with 14 bases lying between them. Germline V lookup: CDR1 KGHSH, CDR2 LQKENI. CDR3 size: 16 residues. In DNA form, the CDR3 reads TGTGCCAGCTCACCGGTGGGGTCGGGAGGCACAGATACGCAGTATTTT. Its protein product is CASSPVGSGGTDTQYF.

The chain carries TRBV18 and TRBJ2-1; tentatively, D is TRBD1 (6 bases). Trimming stripped 3 bases from V and 6 bases from J, with 12 bases between. This CDR3 is built from 14 residues. Germline V lookup: CDR1 KGHSH, CDR2 LQKENI. CDR3: CASSPRGPSNEQFF. In DNA, the CDR3 is TGTGCCAGCTCACCCAGGGGCCCGAGCAATGAGCAGTTCTTC.

This clone was seen once. This chain links TRBV5-1 with TRBJ2-1, with D tentatively TRBD2 (6 bases). CDR1 and CDR2 from the germline V gene are SGHRS and YFSETQ. The CDR3 has 17 residues. Trimming removed 5 bases at V and 1 base at J, with 19 bases between. The CDR3 is CASSFLGTSKSYNEQFF. The CDR3 DNA follows: TGCGCCAGCAGTTTCTTGGGGACTTCCAAATCCTACAATGAGCAGTTCTTC.

V gene TRBV2 combines with J gene TRBJ1-6; TRBD1 is a possible D gene (5 bases). This CDR3 has 16 residues. Germline lookup yields CDR1 SNHLY and CDR2 FYNNEI. Trimming took off 3 bases at V and 0 bases at J, with 9 bases between the two ends. CDR3 region: CASSEEGSSYNSPLHF. The CDR3, as DNA: TGTGCCAGCAGTGAGGAGGGGAGCTCCTATAATTCACCCCTCCACTTT.

This chain links TRBV9 with TRBJ2-3; 8 positions match TRBD2. After removal of 0 bases from V and 1 base from J, the junction contained 4 bases not matched to a gene. The CDR3 totals 16 residues. The germline gives CDR1 SGDLS, CDR2 YYNGEE. CDR3 in amino acids: CASSVAAGRGTDTQYF. CDR3 coding DNA: TGTGCCAGCAGCGTAGCGGCCGGGAGGGGCACAGATACGCAGTATTTT.

The chain has TRBV11-2 and TRBJ2-5, with TRBD2 identical over 7 bases. The CDR3 is made up of 13 amino acids. The junction had 3 bases not matched to a gene; V was cut back by 7 bases and J by 1 base. Germline CDR1 and CDR2: SGHAT and FQNNGV. As DNA, the CDR3 is TGTGCCAGCACAAGCGGGACCCAAGAGACCCAGTACTTC. Its protein is CASTSGTQETQYF.

The rearrangement uses TRBV6-5 and TRBJ1-1, with 7 bases aligning to TRBD1. CDR3 size: 14 residues. Germline CDR1 reads MNHEY; CDR2 reads SVGAGI. The ends lost 8 bases at V and 4 bases at J; junction bases unmatched: 10. CDR3 in DNA: TGTGCCAGCGATGCAGGGGGTATCGGCACTGAAGCTTTCTTT. It translates to CASDAGGIGTEAFF.

This chain connects TRBV10-3 to TRBJ2-5; D is undetermined. The DNA end lines up better with TRBJ2-7; the J call may be wrong. The CDR3 loop spans 14 amino acids. From germline, CDR1 is ENHRY and CDR2 SYGVKD. The CDR3 nucleotides are TGTGCCATCAGTGAGCCTGACCGGTCCTACGAGCAGTACTTC. The encoded protein is CAISEPDRSYEQYF.

This sequence joins TRBV30 and TRBJ1-5, with D maybe TRBD1 (5 bases). CDR1 is GTSNPN, CDR2 SVGIG, per germline (reference sequence). The CDR3 length is 14 residues. The V end was cut by 1 base, the J end by 4 bases, with 11 bases between. The CDR3 coding sequence is TGTGCCTGGAGTGGCCAGGGAGGAAATCAGCCCCAGCATTTT. Translating it yields CAWSGQGGNQPQHF.

The chain carries TRBV6-1 and TRBJ1-5; no reliable D call. The CDR3 spans 12 residues. CDR1 is MNHNS, CDR2 SASEGT, per germline. The V gene lost 6 bases and the J gene lost 3 bases, with 6 bases spanning the gap. Here the CDR3 DNA reads TGTGCCAGCAGGAAGAACAATCAGCCCCAGCATTTT. It yields the protein CASRKNNQPQHF.

The gene calls are TRBV9 and TRBJ2-5; perhaps TRBD2 as D (6 bases). The end of the DNA fits TRBJ2-7 better, so the J call may be wrong. CDR3 length equals 14 residues. Germline V gene data show CDR1 as SGDLS and CDR2 as YYNGEE. The CDR3 region has the DNA TGTGCCAGCAGCTCGACTAGTTACGGCCACGAGCAGTACTTC. The encoded protein is CASSSTSYGHEQYF.